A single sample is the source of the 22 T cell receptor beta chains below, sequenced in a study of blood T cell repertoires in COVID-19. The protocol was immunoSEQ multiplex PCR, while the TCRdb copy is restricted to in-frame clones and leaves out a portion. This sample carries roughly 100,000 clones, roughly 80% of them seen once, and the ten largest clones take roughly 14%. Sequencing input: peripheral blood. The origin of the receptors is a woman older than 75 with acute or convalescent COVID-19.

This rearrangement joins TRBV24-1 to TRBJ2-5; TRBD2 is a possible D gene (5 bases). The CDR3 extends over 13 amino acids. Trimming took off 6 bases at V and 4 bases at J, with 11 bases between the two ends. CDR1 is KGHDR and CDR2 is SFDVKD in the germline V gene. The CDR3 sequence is CATSPGGAETQYF. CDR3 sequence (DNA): TGTGCCACCAGTCCAGGAGGCGCAGAGACCCAGTACTTC.

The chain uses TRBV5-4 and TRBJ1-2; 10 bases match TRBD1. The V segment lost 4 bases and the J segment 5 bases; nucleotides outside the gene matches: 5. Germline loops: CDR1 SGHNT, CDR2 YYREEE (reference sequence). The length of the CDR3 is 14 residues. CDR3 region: CASSPGTGVYGYTF. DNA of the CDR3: TGTGCCAGCAGCCCGGGGACAGGGGTTTATGGCTACACCTTC.

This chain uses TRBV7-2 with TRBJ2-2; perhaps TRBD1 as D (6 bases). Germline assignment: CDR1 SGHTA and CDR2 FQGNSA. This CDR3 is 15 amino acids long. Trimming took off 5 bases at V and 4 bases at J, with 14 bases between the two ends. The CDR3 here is CASSTRIGGTGELFF. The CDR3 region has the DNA TGTGCCAGCAGCACAAGAATAGGGGGCACCGGGGAGCTGTTTTTT. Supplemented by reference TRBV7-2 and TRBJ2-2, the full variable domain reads GAGVSQSPSNKVTEKGKDVELRCDPISGHTALYWYRQSLGQGLEFLIYFQGNSAPDKSGLPSDRFSAERTGGSVSTLTIQRTQQEDSAVYLCASSTRIGGTGELFFGEGSRLTVL.

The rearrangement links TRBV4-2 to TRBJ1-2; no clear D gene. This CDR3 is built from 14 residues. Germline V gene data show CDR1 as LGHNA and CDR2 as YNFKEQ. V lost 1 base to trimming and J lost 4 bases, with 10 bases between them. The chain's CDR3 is CASSQGTAGYGYTF. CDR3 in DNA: TGTGCCAGCAGCCAAGGGACGGCGGGCTATGGCTACACCTTC.

The CDR3 DNA reads TGTGCCAGCTCCCTGCAGGGAAGAGACGGCTACACCTTC. Its protein product is CASSLQGRDGYTF. The V and J genes are TRBV2 and TRBJ1-2; a weak D match, TRBD1 (5 bases). CDR1 and CDR2 (germline): SNHLY, FYNNEI. The V end was cut by 8 bases, the J end by 8 bases, with 18 bases between. The CDR3 has 13 amino acids.

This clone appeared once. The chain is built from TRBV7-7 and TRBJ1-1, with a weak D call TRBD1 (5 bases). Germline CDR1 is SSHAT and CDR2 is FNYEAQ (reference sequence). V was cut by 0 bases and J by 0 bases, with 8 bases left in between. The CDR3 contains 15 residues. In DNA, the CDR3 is TGTGCCAGCAGCTTAGCGCCGGGGGTGAACACTGAAGCTTTCTTT. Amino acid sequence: CASSLAPGVNTEAFF.

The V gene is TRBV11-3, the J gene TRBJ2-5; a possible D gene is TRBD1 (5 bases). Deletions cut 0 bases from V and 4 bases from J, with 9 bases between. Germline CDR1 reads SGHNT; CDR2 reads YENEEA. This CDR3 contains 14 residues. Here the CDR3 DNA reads TGTGCCAGCAGCTTAGAGGTAGGGGTAGAGACCCAGTACTTC. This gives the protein CASSLEVGVETQYF.

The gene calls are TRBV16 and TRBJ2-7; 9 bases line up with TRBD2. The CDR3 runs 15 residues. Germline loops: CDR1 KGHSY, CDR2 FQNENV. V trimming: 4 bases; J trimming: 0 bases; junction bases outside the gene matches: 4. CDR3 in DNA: TGTGCCAGCAGCCGCGGGAGGGCCTCCTCCTACGAGCAGTACGTC. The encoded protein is CASSRGRASSYEQYV.

The CDR3 spells CSVVGQRNYEQYF. CDR3 coding DNA: TGCAGCGTTGTAGGACAGCGAAACTACGAGCAGTACTTC. The chain uses TRBV29-1 and TRBJ2-7; weak D call: TRBD1 (6 bases). Trimming left V 4 bases short and J 3 bases short, with 13 bases between. The CDR3 length is 13 residues. Per germline, CDR1 SQVTM and CDR2 ANQGSEA.

The CDR3 coding sequence is TGTGCCAGCAGATTAACAGGGAACACTGAAGCTTTCTTT. This translates into CASRLTGNTEAFF. The chain joins TRBV28 to TRBJ1-1; D might be TRBD1 (5 bases). This CDR3 comprises 13 residues. Trimming cost V 6 bases and J 1 base, with 9 bases left between them. CDR1 and CDR2 (germline): MDHEN, SYDVKM.

CDR3 DNA: TGCGCCAGCAGCTCCCGTGAAGGGGGCTATCACAATGAGCAGTTCTTC. This sequence encodes CASSSREGGYHNEQFF. V gene TRBV5-1 combines with J gene TRBJ2-1, with 7 bases fitting TRBD1. Per the germline V gene, CDR1 is SGHRS and CDR2 is YFSETQ. This CDR3 has 16 residues. Germline trimming cut 3 bases from V and 5 bases from J; bases unmatched to any gene: 11.

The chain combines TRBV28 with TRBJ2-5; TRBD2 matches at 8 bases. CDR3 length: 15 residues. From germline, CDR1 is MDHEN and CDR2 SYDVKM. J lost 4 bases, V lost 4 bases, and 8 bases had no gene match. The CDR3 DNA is TGTGCCAGCAGTTCACGACTAGCGCGACTAGAGACCCAGTACTTC. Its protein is CASSSRLARLETQYF. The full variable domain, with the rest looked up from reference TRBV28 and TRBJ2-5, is DVKVTQSSRYLVKRTGEKVFLECVQDMDHENMFWYRQDPGLGLRLIYFSYDVKMKEKGDIPEGYSVSREKKERFSLILESASTNQTSMYLCASSSRLARLETQYFGPGTRLLVL.

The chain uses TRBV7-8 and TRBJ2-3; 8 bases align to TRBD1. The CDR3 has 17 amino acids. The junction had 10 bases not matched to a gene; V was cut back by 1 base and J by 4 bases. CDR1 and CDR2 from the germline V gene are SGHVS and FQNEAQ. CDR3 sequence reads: CASSLDLPRGQADTQYF. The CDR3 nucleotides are TGTGCCAGCAGCTTAGATCTCCCCAGGGGGCAGGCAGATACGCAGTATTTT.

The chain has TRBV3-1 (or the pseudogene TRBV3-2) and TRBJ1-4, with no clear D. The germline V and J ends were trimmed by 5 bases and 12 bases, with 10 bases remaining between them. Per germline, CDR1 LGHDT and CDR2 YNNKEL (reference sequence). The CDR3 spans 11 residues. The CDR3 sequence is CASSAREELFF. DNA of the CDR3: TGTGCCAGCAGCGCTCGGGAGGAACTGTTTTTT.

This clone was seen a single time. The CDR3 nucleotides read TGCAGCGTTGAAGGGGGGACAGTCTATGGCTACACCTTC. Its translation is CSVEGGTVYGYTF. This chain uses TRBV29-1 with TRBJ1-2; 7 bases align to TRBD1. V trimming: 1 base; J trimming: 4 bases; junction bases outside the gene matches: 3. The CDR3 loop spans 13 amino acids. Germline V CDR1 and CDR2: SQVTM, ANQGSEA. Full variable domain (remainder filled in from reference TRBV29-1 and TRBJ1-2): SAVISQKPSRDICQRGTSLTIQCQVDSQVTMMFWYRQQPGQSLTLIATANQGSEATYESGFVIDKFPISRPNLTFSTLTVSNMSPEDSSIYLCSVEGGTVYGYTFGSGTRLTVV.

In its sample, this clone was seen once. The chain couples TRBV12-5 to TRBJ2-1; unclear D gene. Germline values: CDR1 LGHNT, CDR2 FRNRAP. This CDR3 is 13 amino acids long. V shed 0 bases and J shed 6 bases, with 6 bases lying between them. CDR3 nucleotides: TGTGCTAGTGGTTTGGTCCAGTTCAATGAGCAGTTCTTC. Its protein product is CASGLVQFNEQFF. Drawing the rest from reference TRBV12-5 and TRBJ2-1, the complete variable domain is DARVTQTPRHKVTEMGQEVTMRCQPILGHNTVFWYRQTMMQGLELLAYFRNRAPLDDSGMPKDRFSAEMPDATLATLKIQPSEPRDSAVYFCASGLVQFNEQFFGPGTRLTVL.

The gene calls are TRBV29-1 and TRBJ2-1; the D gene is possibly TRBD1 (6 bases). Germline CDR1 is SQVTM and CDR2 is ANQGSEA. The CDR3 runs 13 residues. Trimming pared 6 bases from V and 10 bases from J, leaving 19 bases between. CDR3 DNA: TGCAGCGTCTTAAGGGGGATGGACGGGGAGCAGTTCTTC. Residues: CSVLRGMDGEQFF.

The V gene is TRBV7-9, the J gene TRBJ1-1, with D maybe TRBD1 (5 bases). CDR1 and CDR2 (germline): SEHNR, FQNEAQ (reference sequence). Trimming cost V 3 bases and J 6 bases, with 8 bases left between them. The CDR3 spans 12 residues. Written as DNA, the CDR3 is TGTGCCAGCAGCTTCCAGGGCGCTGAAGCTTTCTTT. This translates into CASSFQGAEAFF.

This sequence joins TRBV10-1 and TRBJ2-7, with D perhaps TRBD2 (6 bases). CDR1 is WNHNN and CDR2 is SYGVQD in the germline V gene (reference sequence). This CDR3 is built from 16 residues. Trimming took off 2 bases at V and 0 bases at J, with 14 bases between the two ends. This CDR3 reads CASSETAGSNSYEQYF. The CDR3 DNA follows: TGCGCCAGCAGTGAGACGGCGGGATCCAACTCCTACGAGCAGTACTTC.

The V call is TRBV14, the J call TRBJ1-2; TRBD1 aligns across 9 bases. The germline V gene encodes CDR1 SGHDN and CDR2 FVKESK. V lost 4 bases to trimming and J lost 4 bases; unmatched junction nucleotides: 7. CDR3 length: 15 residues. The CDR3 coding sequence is TGTGCCAGCAGCCTCCGACAGGGGGGCATCTATGGCTACACCTTC. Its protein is CASSLRQGGIYGYTF.

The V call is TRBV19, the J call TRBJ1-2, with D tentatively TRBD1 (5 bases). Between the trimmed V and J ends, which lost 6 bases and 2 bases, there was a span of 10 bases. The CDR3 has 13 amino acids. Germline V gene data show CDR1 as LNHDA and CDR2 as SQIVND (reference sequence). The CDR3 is CASSRPGNYGYTF. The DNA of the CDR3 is TGTGCCAGTAGCCGTCCAGGGAACTATGGCTACACCTTC.

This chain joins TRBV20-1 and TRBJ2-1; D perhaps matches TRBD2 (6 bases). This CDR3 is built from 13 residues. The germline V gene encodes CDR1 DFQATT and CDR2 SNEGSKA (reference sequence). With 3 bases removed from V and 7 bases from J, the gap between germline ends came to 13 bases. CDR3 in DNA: TGCAGTGCTAGTTACCGGGACTTAAATGAGCAGTTCTTC. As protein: CSASYRDLNEQFF.